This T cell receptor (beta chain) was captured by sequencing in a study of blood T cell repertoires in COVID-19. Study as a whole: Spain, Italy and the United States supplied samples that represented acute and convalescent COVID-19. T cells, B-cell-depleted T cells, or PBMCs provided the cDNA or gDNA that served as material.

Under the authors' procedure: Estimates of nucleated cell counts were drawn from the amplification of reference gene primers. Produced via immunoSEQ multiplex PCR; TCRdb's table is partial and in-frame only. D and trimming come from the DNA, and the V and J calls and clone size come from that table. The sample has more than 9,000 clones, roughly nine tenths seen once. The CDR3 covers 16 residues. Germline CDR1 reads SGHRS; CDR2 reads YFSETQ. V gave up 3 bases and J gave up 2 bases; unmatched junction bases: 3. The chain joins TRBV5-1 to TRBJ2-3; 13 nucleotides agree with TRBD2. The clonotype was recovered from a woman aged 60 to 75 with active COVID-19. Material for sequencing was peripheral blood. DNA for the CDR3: TGCGCCAGCAGCTGGGGGACTAGCGGGACCACAGATACGCAGTATTTT. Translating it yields CASSWGTSGTTDTQYF.